A single sample is the source of the 30 T cell receptor beta chains below, sequenced in a study of T cell responses to AZD1222 COVID-19 vaccine. Profiling relied on immunoSEQ multiplex PCR, and the TCRdb table lists in-frame clones only, not all of them. Of approximately 170,000 clones listed, 92% are singletons. Here the sequenced sample was peripheral blood, taken 28 days after the second AZD1222 dose. These receptors all stem from an adult who received the AZD1222 COVID-19 vaccine.

The chain recombines TRBV3-1 (or the pseudogene TRBV3-2) with TRBJ1-4, with unresolved D. Trimming cost V 2 bases and J 15 bases, with 10 bases left between them. The CDR3 length is 11 residues. The germline CDR1 and CDR2 sequences are LGHDT and YNNKEL (reference sequence). The CDR3 DNA is TGTGCCAGCAGCCAATCCTGGGAGGTGTTTTTT. This translates into CASSQSWEVFF.

The chain links TRBV7-8 to TRBJ2-3, with D unclear. The CDR3 totals 16 residues. Germline CDR1 SGHVS, CDR2 FQNEAQ. Trimming removed 5 bases from V and 2 bases from J, with 17 bases in between. In nucleotides, the CDR3 is TGTGCCAGCAGCCTCCTGGCGGATTACTACACAGATACGCAGTATTTT. It encodes CASSLLADYYTDTQYF.

This chain connects TRBV27 to TRBJ2-4; D possibly corresponds to TRBD1 (5 bases). Germline assignment: CDR1 MNHEY and CDR2 SMNVEV (reference sequence). The CDR3 consists of 14 residues. V dropped 5 bases and J dropped 7 bases, with 15 bases sitting between them. CDR3 loop: CASSPAGARNIQYF. The DNA for the CDR3 is TGTGCCAGCAGTCCAGCTGGGGCGCGTAACATTCAGTACTTC.

This chain joins TRBV27 and TRBJ1-3, with D unclear. Looked up from germline, CDR1 is MNHEY and CDR2 is SMNVEV (reference sequence). The CDR3 sequence is 15 residues long. With 2 bases removed from V and 0 bases from J, the gap between germline ends came to 8 bases. DNA of the CDR3: TGTGCCAGCAGTTTAATGGGATTCTCTGGAAACACCATATATTTT. It is translated as CASSLMGFSGNTIYF.

This clone was detected once. The chain uses TRBV2 and TRBJ1-1; 7 bases line up with TRBD1. CDR1 and CDR2 (germline): SNHLY, FYNNEI. With 3 bases clipped from V and 11 bases from J, the junction kept 9 bases outside the gene matches. The CDR3 covers 13 residues. CDR3 residues: CASSDPRGLGAFF. CDR3 nucleotides: TGTGCCAGCAGTGATCCGAGGGGGCTAGGGGCTTTCTTT. Looking up the rest from reference TRBV2 and TRBJ1-1 gives the full variable domain: EPEVTQTPSHQVTQMGQEVILRCVPISNHLYFYWYRQILGQKVEFLVSFYNNEISEKSEIFDDQFSVERPDGSNFTLKIRSTKLEDSAMYFCASSDPRGLGAFFGQGTRLTVV.

V is TRBV6-6 and J is TRBJ2-7; possible D gene TRBD2, 5 bases. Germline lookup yields CDR1 MNHNY and CDR2 SVGAGI (reference sequence). V lost 7 bases to trimming and J lost 4 bases, with 17 bases between them. The CDR3 totals 14 residues. This CDR3 reads CASTTEAVRYEQYF. The CDR3 bases are TGTGCCAGCACCACGGAGGCCGTCCGTTACGAGCAGTACTTC.

This chain uses TRBV19 with TRBJ1-1; 7 bases agree with TRBD1. The CDR3 sequence is 14 residues long. CDR1 and CDR2 (germline): LNHDA, SQIVND (reference sequence). V lost 4 bases to trimming and J lost 5 bases; unmatched junction nucleotides: 7. The CDR3 sequence is CASSTYRGRTEAFF. CDR3 bases: TGTGCCAGTAGTACGTACAGGGGTAGAACTGAAGCTTTCTTT. Complete variable domain (other parts from reference TRBV19 and TRBJ1-1): DGGITQSPKYLFRKEGQNVTLSCEQNLNHDAMYWYRQDPGQGLRLIYYSQIVNDFQKGDIAEGYSVSREKKESFPLTVTSAQKNPTAFYLCASSTYRGRTEAFFGQGTRLTVV.

The rearrangement joins TRBV2 to TRBJ2-1; 8 bases fit TRBD2. There are 15 residues in the CDR3. Unmatched junction bases numbered 10, after V lost 3 bases and J lost 9 bases. Per germline, CDR1 SNHLY and CDR2 FYNNEI. The CDR3 DNA follows: TGTGCCAGCAGTGAGGAGCGGGGGCCTCAGGGTGAGCAGTTCTTC. Translating gives CASSEERGPQGEQFF.

The chain links TRBV18 to TRBJ1-5, with D unresolved. Per germline, CDR1 KGHSH and CDR2 LQKENI. V was pared by 4 bases and J by 1 base, with 5 bases between. The CDR3 sequence is 13 residues long. The CDR3 sequence is CASSQGSNQPQHF. CDR3 nucleotide sequence: TGTGCCAGCTCACAAGGAAGCAATCAGCCCCAGCATTTT.

The chain has TRBV5-6 and TRBJ1-3; 7 nucleotides line up with TRBD1. J gave up 2 bases and V 4 bases, and 18 bases lay outside the gene matches. The CDR3 is 19 amino acids. Germline loops: CDR1 SGHDT, CDR2 YYEEEE. CDR3 coding DNA: TGTGCCAGCAGCCTTAACCTCGGAGGGGGCGCCCATACTGGAAACACCATATATTTT. Translating gives CASSLNLGGGAHTGNTIYF.

This clone was detected once. The chain couples TRBV5-1 to TRBJ2-3; the D gene is possibly TRBD2 (6 bases). The CDR3 covers 15 residues. Germline values: CDR1 SGHRS, CDR2 YFSETQ. Trimming took 2 bases from V and 0 from J, leaving 10 bases between them. The CDR3 spells CASSLTSLSTDTQYF. The CDR3, as DNA: TGCGCCAGCAGCTTAACTAGCCTCAGCACAGATACGCAGTATTTT. Full variable domain (missing parts from reference TRBV5-1 and TRBJ2-3): KAGVTQTPRYLIKTRGQQVTLSCSPISGHRSVSWYQQTPGQGLQFLFEYFSETQRNKGNFPGRFSGRQFSNSRSEMNVSTLELGDSALYLCASSLTSLSTDTQYFGPGTRLTVL.

The chain recombines TRBV2 with TRBJ1-5; D is undetermined. This CDR3 has 13 residues. Trimming removed 5 bases from V and 2 bases from J, with 7 bases in between. CDR1 is SNHLY, CDR2 FYNNEI, per germline. DNA for the CDR3: TGTGCCAGCAGTTCCCAGGGCAATCAGCCCCAGCATTTT. This translates into CASSSQGNQPQHF.

V is TRBV18 and J is TRBJ1-1; D is possibly TRBD1 (5 bases). CDR3 length: 15 residues. Germline CDR1 KGHSH, CDR2 LQKENI. With 0 bases removed from V and 8 bases from J, the gap between germline ends came to 16 bases. Here the CDR3 reads CASSPPGTVGEEAFF. The CDR3 DNA reads TGTGCCAGCTCACCACCGGGGACTGTGGGGGAGGAAGCTTTCTTT.

The chain couples TRBV14 to TRBJ2-7; D gene unclear. Germline CDR1 SGHDN, CDR2 FVKESK. CDR3 length equals 12 residues. V lost 0 bases, J lost 5 bases, and 5 bases lay in between. The CDR3 spells CASSQESHEQYF. In nucleotides, the CDR3 is TGTGCCAGCAGCCAAGAGTCTCACGAGCAGTACTTC.

This clone was counted once. The chain uses TRBV18 and TRBJ1-2, with D tentatively TRBD1 (5 bases). The CDR3 runs to 14 residues. Deletions cut 1 base from V and 7 bases from J, with 13 bases between. Germline loops: CDR1 KGHSH, CDR2 LQKENI. The CDR3 region is CASSPQGRQGGYTF. The CDR3 nucleotides read TGTGCCAGCTCACCACAGGGGAGGCAAGGTGGCTACACCTTC.

The CDR3 is CASRGEGLSPGNTEAFF. DNA of the CDR3: TGTGCCAGCAGAGGAGAGGGACTCTCGCCAGGGAACACTGAAGCTTTCTTT. This sequence joins TRBV7-9 and TRBJ1-1; TRBD1 might be the D (5 bases). V was clipped by 6 bases and J by 1 base, with 21 bases between them. Germline values: CDR1 SEHNR, CDR2 FQNEAQ (reference sequence). The CDR3 extends over 17 amino acids.

There are a few counts of this clone. V usage is TRBV3-1 (or the pseudogene TRBV3-2) and J usage is TRBJ1-5; a weak D match, TRBD1 (6 bases). Deletions cut 2 bases from V and 5 bases from J, with 10 bases between. This CDR3 is 14 amino acids long. From germline, CDR1 is LGHDT and CDR2 YNNKEL (reference sequence). The CDR3 is CASSQLQGDQPQHF. The CDR3 DNA reads as TGTGCCAGCAGCCAACTACAGGGCGATCAGCCCCAGCATTTT.

The rearrangement joins TRBV6-1 to TRBJ1-1; possible D gene TRBD1, 6 bases. CDR3 length: 16 residues. The V and J ends lost 2 bases and 4 bases respectively, with 17 bases between them. Germline V gene sequence: CDR1 MNHNS, CDR2 SASEGT. CDR3 region: CASSERFRAGATEAFF. CDR3 coding DNA: TGTGCCAGCAGTGAAAGATTCAGAGCAGGGGCCACTGAAGCTTTCTTT.

The V and J genes are TRBV28 and TRBJ2-7; 7 bases are a match to TRBD2. The CDR3 extends over 18 amino acids. With V trimmed by 0 bases and J by 1 base, 12 bases remained unmatched. Germline V gene data show CDR1 as MDHEN and CDR2 as SYDVKM. CDR3: CASSLWVEGGGPSYEQYF. The CDR3 region has the DNA TGTGCCAGCAGTTTATGGGTAGAGGGCGGGGGTCCTTCCTACGAGCAGTACTTC.

This rearrangement joins TRBV7-6 to TRBJ1-2; possibly TRBD1 for D (5 bases). V lost 5 bases to trimming and J lost 3 bases, with 13 bases between them. The CDR3 has 14 residues. CDR1 is SGHVS, CDR2 FNYEAQ, per germline. The CDR3: CASSPSGGDYGYTF. Written as DNA, the CDR3 is TGTGCCAGCAGCCCTAGTGGGGGGGACTATGGCTACACCTTC. Full variable domain (remainder filled in from reference TRBV7-6 and TRBJ1-2): GAGVSQSPRYKVTKRGQDVALRCDPISGHVSLYWYRQALGQGPEFLTYFNYEAQQDKSGLPNDRFSAERPEGSISTLTIQRTEQRDSAMYRCASSPSGGDYGYTFGSGTRLTVV.

The J gene is TRBJ1-1, the V gene TRBV10-3; a possible D gene is TRBD1 (6 bases). In germline, CDR1 is ENHRY, CDR2 SYGVKD. This CDR3 spans 16 amino acids. With 0 bases removed from V and 1 base from J, the gap between germline ends came to 12 bases. In nucleotides, the CDR3 is TGTGCCATCAGTGAGTCGATGCGGGACAAGAACACTGAAGCTTTCTTT. As protein: CAISESMRDKNTEAFF.

V usage is TRBV4-2 and J usage is TRBJ2-3, with D hard to call. Germline values: CDR1 LGHNA, CDR2 YNFKEQ. The CDR3 has 16 amino acids. With 1 base removed from V and 0 bases from J, the gap between germline ends came to 11 bases. The CDR3: CASSQGVASSTDTQYF. Written as DNA, the CDR3 is TGTGCCAGCAGCCAAGGGGTAGCAAGTAGCACAGATACGCAGTATTTT.

The chain recombines TRBV12-3 or TRBV12-4 with TRBJ1-3; no clear D gene. V was shortened by 5 bases and J by 5 bases, with 7 bases between the two germline ends. The CDR3 is made up of 12 amino acids. CDR3 sequence (DNA): TGTGCCAGCAGTCGGACCAGAAACACCATATATTTT. Translating gives CASSRTRNTIYF.

This clone occurred once. The genes are TRBV7-8 and TRBJ1-3; D is ambiguous. V was clipped by 0 bases and J by 4 bases, with 10 bases between them. The CDR3 consists of 15 residues. CDR1 is SGHVS, CDR2 FQNEAQ, per germline. CDR3 residues: CASSLAPPGGNTIYF. DNA for the CDR3: TGTGCCAGCAGCTTAGCCCCTCCTGGGGGAAACACCATATATTTT.

The rearrangement joins TRBV7-9 to TRBJ1-1, with 8 bases identical to TRBD1. There are 12 residues in the CDR3. J gave up 8 bases and V 2 bases, and 1 base lay outside the gene matches. Germline-derived CDR1 and CDR2 are SEHNR and FQNEAQ (reference sequence). CDR3 sequence: CASSLTGGEAFF. In DNA form, the CDR3 reads TGTGCCAGCAGCTTAACAGGGGGAGAAGCTTTCTTT.

V is TRBV2 and J is TRBJ1-1; 10 bases line up with TRBD1. V shed 5 bases, J shed 4 bases, and the junction held 4 bases outside the gene matches. The CDR3 contains 14 residues. The V gene's germline CDR1 is SNHLY and CDR2 FYNNEI. Written as DNA, the CDR3 is TGTGCCAGCAGTTGGGACAGGGGAAGCACTGAAGCTTTCTTT. As protein: CASSWDRGSTEAFF.

The chain carries TRBV18 and TRBJ1-3, with D possibly TRBD1 on 6 matching bases. The germline V gene encodes CDR1 KGHSH and CDR2 LQKENI. The ends were cut back, 2 bases at V and 5 bases at J, with 16 bases in the middle. The length of the CDR3 is 16 residues. The DNA for the CDR3 is TGTGCCAGCTCACCAGACGGGCAGGGGAGAAGAAACACCATATATTTT. Translated, it gives CASSPDGQGRRNTIYF.

This clone was picked up one time. The V and J genes are TRBV11-2 and TRBJ2-3, with D uncertain. The CDR3 length is 15 residues. Between the trimmed V and J ends, which lost 2 bases and 0 bases, there was a span of 9 bases. The V gene's germline CDR1 is SGHAT and CDR2 FQNNGV. CDR3 sequence reads: CASSLIPTSTDTQYF. CDR3 nucleotide sequence: TGTGCCAGCAGCTTAATCCCCACTAGCACAGATACGCAGTATTTT.

This chain uses TRBV7-3 with TRBJ1-4; maybe TRBD1 (5 bases). The CDR3 runs to 14 residues. V was clipped by 5 bases and J by 4 bases, with 11 bases between them. Per the germline V gene, CDR1 is SGHTA and CDR2 is FQGTGA. The CDR3 sequence is CASSPDRSNEKLFF. The CDR3, as DNA: TGTGCCAGCAGCCCCGACAGAAGTAATGAAAAACTGTTTTTT.

The chain employs TRBV9 and TRBJ2-3; D not resolved. The CDR3 runs to 13 residues. V gave up 3 bases and J gave up 2 bases, with 7 bases separating them. Per the germline V gene, CDR1 is SGDLS and CDR2 is YYNGEE. CDR3 bases: TGTGCCAGCAGCGGATTTTACACAGATACGCAGTATTTT. It specifies CASSGFYTDTQYF.